The clone carrying this T cell receptor (beta chain) was recorded a few times. The antigen is not known. The data stem from a study of blood T cells in healthy people across ages. Through a sample-barcoded 5' primer and a J-beta primer mix, a second PCR was run for about 6 to 12 cycles. A template-switch adaptor containing 12 random nucleotides labeled each cDNA molecule. TCRdb reanalysed the 5' RACE reads using MiXCR and keeps one entry per CDR3 protein. The data contain 750,000 to 950,000 distinct CDR3 sequences, about 48% of them seen just once; the ten biggest clones take up around 40%. The CDR3 runs to 13 residues. CDR1 and CDR2 (germline): SQVTM, ANQGSEA. Deletions cut 3 bases from V and 4 bases from J, with 12 bases between. Study outcomes and limitations: Expanded clonotype changes were possibly confounded by unknown donor CMV status. Any conclusive comparison of naive versus antigen-experienced cells was prevented by using unsorted PBMCs.

The V gene is TRBV29-1, the J gene TRBJ1-2, with D maybe TRBD1 (5 bases). This TCR derives from a man aged 80 or over in good health. Material for sequencing was blood. This CDR3 reads CSVDGRDLYGYTF. CDR3 DNA: TGCAGCGTTGACGGCAGGGACCTCTATGGCTACACCTTC.